This TCR beta chain was found in a study of cytomegalovirus exposure and HLA in healthy donors. Findings and caveats of the study: Exclusion as indistinguishable affected some V segments, including TRBV6-2 and TRBV6-3. Several of the most significant clusters appeared linked to common viral pathogens, based on a later analysis. On later analysis, the bulk of CMV-associated TCR beta chains appeared to be HLA-restricted. CMV serostatus was the sole immune exposure information available.

Note on this clone: Antigen specificity is unknown.

13 Jbeta primers and 60 Vbeta primers were used for the PCR. TCRdb's copy holds only in-frame clones and misses some; the assay was immunoSEQ multiplex PCR. The sample contains over 200,000 clones, roughly 87% of which appear only once. The ends were cut back, 0 bases at V and 2 bases at J, with 17 bases in the middle. This CDR3 spans 18 amino acids. Germline CDR1 reads MNHEY; CDR2 reads SMNVEV (reference sequence). V is TRBV27 and J is TRBJ2-1, with a possible D match to TRBD1 (7 bases). The sequence derives from a man in his forties in good health and CMV-seropositive. Specimen: PBMCs. As DNA, the CDR3 is TGTGCCAGCAGTTTATCCCGCCGGGGGCAGGGGGCCTACAATGAGCAGTTCTTC. It yields the protein CASSLSRRGQGAYNEQFF.